The entry below describes one TCR beta chain. There is no known antigen for this receptor. Qualities for individual bases were not recorded, and no much larger clone is one base off. Whole blood was collected in K2EDTA tubes by collaborating institutions according to the institutions' own protocols. Collaborator samples were shipped for TCRbeta analysis as frozen whole blood, isolated PBMCs, or DNA extracted from either sample type. The source of the sample is a study of blood T cell repertoires in COVID-19 (TCRdb year 2020). Turning to the overall study: Samples from collaborators originated in the United States, Italy and Spain and spanned both the acute and convalescent phases of COVID-19. HLA class I and class II types, where available, came from metadata supplied by the sample provider rather than from assay-based typing. The prospective study material was composed of cDNA or gDNA derived from T cells, B-cell-depleted T cells, or PBMCs. The sample metadata nearly always contained a de-identified subject ID, COVID-19 status, age in years and sex. Subjects who had been exposed to COVID-19, were actively infected with it, or had recovered from it provided the deeply sampled blood TCRbeta repertoires that made up the dataset. Samples came from the ongoing ImmuneRACE study (first 160 participants) plus 1,254 subjects from 6 global collaborators. The repertoires were made available in a free public database intended to serve as a resource for research on the immune response to SARS-CoV-2. General findings and caveats noted by the study authors: The quantity of clinical and demographic metadata differed by source and by participant and was supplied without curation.

The immunoSEQ Assay, a bias-controlled multiplex PCR, was used to amplify TCRbeta CDR3 regions from genomic DNA. In the original analysis: The number of nucleated cells in each sample was estimated from the amplification of reference gene primers within the assay. Sequence reads were collapsed and filtered to measure the absolute abundance of every unique TCRbeta CDR3 rearrangement. For each sample, productive Simpson clonality was calculated by taking the square root of Simpson's diversity index across productive rearrangements. The source is immuneACCESS, and TCRdb retained only in-frame sequences with V and J called. Part of the clones is not carried over; for the studies checked, unresolved V genes explain less than half of this, and the remainder is unexplained. V and J calls and clone size are copied from that table; D and trimming were computed from the DNA. The sample has roughly 120,000 clones on record, approximately 87% of them singletons. The ten top clones hold under 3% of the sample.

CDR1 and CDR2, looked up from the germline V gene, are MGHRA and YSYEKL. From the cysteine through the phenylalanine, the CDR3 covers 16 amino acids. Of the read, only the CDR3 DNA is kept; its 48 bases are in frame from base 1. Relative to germline, V is missing 1 base and J is missing 0 bases, with 5 bases of the junction outside any gene match. This TCR was sampled from a man aged 25-45 years with acute or convalescent COVID-19. Specimen: peripheral blood. The sequence is built from TRBV4-1 and TRBJ2-7, and 8 junction bases match TRBD1. The bases read TGCGCCAGCAGCCAAGGAACAGGGGGGAGCTCCTACGAGCAGTACTTC. Translated, it reads CASSQGTGGSSYEQYF.